This is a list of T cell receptor beta chains from one sample in a study of cytomegalovirus exposure and HLA in healthy donors. This table comes from immunoSEQ multiplex PCR, and its TCRdb copy is limited to in-frame clones, with some not included. Among some 90,000 clones listed, more than 60% were seen once. The sequenced material came from PBMCs. The receptor set was obtained from a man aged 45-60 years in good health and CMV-seronegative. The CDR3 runs from the conserved cysteine through the conserved F or W. The order of the fields is CDR3 length, J gene, V gene, D gene, clone size, CDR3 DNA, CDR3 protein. A D gene is named only where the DNA matches it firmly. The size entry is marked missing in some rows and otherwise reads once, few, many or a size class.

15 TRBJ2-1 TRBV28 TRBD1 few TGTGCCAGCAGATCCGGGGACAGTCCACTCAATGAGCAGTTCTTC CASRSGDSPLNEQFF
13 TRBJ1-1 TRBV27 TRBD1 few TGTGCCAGCCTGGGGACAGTGAACACTGAAGCTTTCTTT CASLGTVNTEAFF
15 TRBJ1-4 TRBV7-2 . . TGTGCCAGCAGCTTACCCCCGACGGGTAATGAAAAACTGTTTTTT CASSLPPTGNEKLFF
13 TRBJ1-1 TRBV5-1 TRBD1 . TGCGCCAGCAGCTCGGACAGGGGGACTGAAGCTTTCTTT CASSSDRGTEAFF
14 TRBJ1-2 TRBV27 . . TGTGCCAGCAGTTACAGGGCTTTGAACTATGGCTACACCTTC CASSYRALNYGYTF
13 TRBJ2-7 TRBV7-2 . . TGTGCCAGCAGCTTAGATAGGAGAGATTCACTTCACTTC CASSLDRRDSLHF
14 TRBJ1-2 TRBV9 . . TGTGCCAGCAGCGTAGACAGGCTCAACTATGGCTACACCTTC CASSVDRLNYGYTF
16 TRBJ2-3 TRBV5-1 TRBD1 . TGCGCCAGCAGCTATAACCGGGACAGGTCGGGAGATACGCAGTATTTT CASSYNRDRSGDTQYF
15 TRBJ1-6 TRBV2 TRBD1 . TGTGCCAGCATCACACAGGGGGCAGGTGACAAGGCCCTCCACTTT CASITQGAGDKALHF
14 TRBJ2-7 TRBV6-6 . . TGTGCCAGCAGTTACTCGGCCCTTGCCTACGAGCAGTACTTC CASSYSALAYEQYF